These 27 T cell receptor beta chains were sequenced from one sample in a study of identical twins. MiXCR was run by TCRdb on the 5' RACE reads, yielding one entry per CDR3 protein. The sample has just under 550,000 distinct CDR3 sequences, 12% to 15% seen once; the top ten hold roughly 0.44%. These same records also appear under a second study, on yellow fever vaccine responses in identical twins.

The sample consisted of CD4+ T cells sorted from blood. These receptors came from a woman between 18 and 29 years old in good health.

This clonotype occurred a few times. The CDR3 nucleotides are TGTGCCAGCAGTTTAATATCGACGAGGATGGGCGGGAGGTACACAGATACGCAGTATTTT. This sequence encodes CASSLISTRMGGRYTDTQYF. This chain links TRBV28 with TRBJ2-3; 8 bases align to TRBD2. With V trimmed by 2 bases and J by 2 bases, 18 bases remained unmatched. The CDR3 is made up of 20 amino acids. The V gene's germline CDR1 is MDHEN and CDR2 SYDVKM. The full variable domain, its missing parts supplied by reference TRBV28 and TRBJ2-3, is DVKVTQSSRYLVKRTGEKVFLECVQDMDHENMFWYRQDPGLGLRLIYFSYDVKMKEKGDIPEGYSVSREKKERFSLILESASTNQTSMYLCASSLISTRMGGRYTDTQYFGPGTRLTVL.

This clonotype showed up just a few times. The chain uses TRBV5-1 and TRBJ1-1; 10 bases align to TRBD1. CDR3 size: 15 residues. Trimming at V came to 2 bases and at J to 3 bases, leaving 4 bases not matched to a gene. CDR1 and CDR2 from the germline V gene are SGHRS and YFSETQ. CDR3 sequence reads: CASSLDRGQYTEAFF. The CDR3 coding sequence is TGCGCCAGCAGCTTAGACAGGGGGCAATACACTGAAGCTTTCTTT. Supplemented by reference TRBV5-1 and TRBJ1-1, the full variable domain reads KAGVTQTPRYLIKTRGQQVTLSCSPISGHRSVSWYQQTPGQGLQFLFEYFSETQRNKGNFPGRFSGRQFSNSRSEMNVSTLELGDSALYLCASSLDRGQYTEAFFGQGTRLTVV.

This clonotype occurred a few times. The CDR3 spells CASSQGGTGGETQYF. Written as DNA, the CDR3 is TGTGCCAGCAGCCAAGGCGGGACAGGGGGAGAGACCCAGTACTTC. This chain joins TRBV14 and TRBJ2-5, with TRBD1 identical over 11 bases. Looked up from germline, CDR1 is SGHDN and CDR2 is FVKESK. The V segment lost 1 base and the J segment 4 bases; nucleotides outside the gene matches: 2. CDR3 size: 15 residues. Combining the CDR3 with reference TRBV14 and TRBJ2-5 gives the whole variable domain EAGVTQFPSHSVIEKGQTVTLRCDPISGHDNLYWYRRVMGKEIKFLLHFVKESKQDESGMPNNRFLAERTGGTYSTLKVQPAELEDSGVYFCASSQGGTGGETQYFGPGTRLLVL.

This clonotype was recorded a few times. The chain has TRBV28 and TRBJ2-5; 11 bases map to TRBD2. J was trimmed by 3 bases and V by 5 bases; bases with no gene match: 11. The CDR3 is made up of 17 amino acids. Germline-derived CDR1 and CDR2 are MDHEN and SYDVKM. Written as DNA, the CDR3 is TGTGCCAGCAGTCCCTACCTCAGACTAGCGGGAAAAGAGACCCAGTACTTC. It encodes CASSPYLRLAGKETQYF. Full variable domain (remainder filled in from reference TRBV28 and TRBJ2-5): DVKVTQSSRYLVKRTGEKVFLECVQDMDHENMFWYRQDPGLGLRLIYFSYDVKMKEKGDIPEGYSVSREKKERFSLILESASTNQTSMYLCASSPYLRLAGKETQYFGPGTRLLVL.

This clonotype has a handful of counts. This chain connects TRBV5-1 to TRBJ1-1; 8 bases agree with TRBD1. Germline CDR1 reads SGHRS; CDR2 reads YFSETQ. The CDR3 loop spans 14 amino acids. V gave up 2 bases and J gave up 3 bases; unmatched junction bases: 3. Here the CDR3 reads CASSFAGGDTEAFF. In nucleotides, the CDR3 is TGCGCCAGCAGCTTCGCAGGGGGCGACACTGAAGCTTTCTTT.

This clonotype was seen more than once but under ten times. V gene TRBV7-9 combines with J gene TRBJ2-5, with a tentative D call TRBD2 (6 bases). CDR1 is SEHNR and CDR2 is FQNEAQ in the germline V gene (reference sequence). This CDR3 region has 15 residues. V was clipped by 3 bases and J by 3 bases, with 14 bases between them. The CDR3 here is CASSLGGTAKETQYF. CDR3 sequence (DNA): TGTGCCAGCAGCTTGGGAGGAACAGCTAAAGAGACCCAGTACTTC.

This clonotype has more than one count but fewer than ten. The rearrangement links TRBV7-2 to TRBJ2-2; 8 positions match TRBD2. CDR3 length equals 15 residues. CDR1 and CDR2 from the germline V gene are SGHTA and FQGNSA. V was clipped by 0 bases and J by 8 bases; unmatched bases: 5. The CDR3 coding sequence is TGTGCCAGCAGCTTAGCCGGACTAGCTGCGGGGGAGCTGTTTTTT. This translates into CASSLAGLAAGELFF. The variable domain in full, with the rest retrieved from reference TRBV7-2 and TRBJ2-2, is GAGVSQSPSNKVTEKGKDVELRCDPISGHTALYWYRQSLGQGLEFLIYFQGNSAPDKSGLPSDRFSAERTGGSVSTLTIQRTQQEDSAVYLCASSLAGLAAGELFFGEGSRLTVL.

This clonotype was detected a few times. The chain links TRBV5-1 to TRBJ1-1; TRBD1 agrees at 10 bases. In germline, CDR1 is SGHRS, CDR2 YFSETQ. V trimming: 4 bases; J trimming: 3 bases; junction bases outside the gene matches: 9. The CDR3 totals 16 residues. The CDR3 bases are TGCGCCAGCAGCCGAGGAAGGGACAGGGGAGACACTGAAGCTTTCTTT. It yields the protein CASSRGRDRGDTEAFF. The entire variable domain, with the rest obtained from reference TRBV5-1 and TRBJ1-1, is as follows: KAGVTQTPRYLIKTRGQQVTLSCSPISGHRSVSWYQQTPGQGLQFLFEYFSETQRNKGNFPGRFSGRQFSNSRSEMNVSTLELGDSALYLCASSRGRDRGDTEAFFGQGTRLTVV.

This rearrangement joins TRBV6-4 to TRBJ2-4; D ambiguous. The CDR3 is 17 residues long. Trimming took off 4 bases at V and 3 bases at J, with 19 bases between the two ends. Germline lookup yields CDR1 MRHNA and CDR2 SNTAGT. DNA of the CDR3: TGTGCCAGCAGTGTCTTACGTAGTGCAGTCGGCAAAAACATTCAGTACTTC. As protein: CASSVLRSAVGKNIQYF.

The DNA of the CDR3 is TGTGCCAGCAGTTACGTCTCGTCCTACGAGCAGTACTTC. Translating gives CASSYVSSYEQYF. This chain connects TRBV6-6 to TRBJ2-7; no clear D gene. The CDR3 extends over 13 amino acids. Germline V lookup: CDR1 MNHNY, CDR2 SVGAGI (reference sequence). V was cut by 2 bases and J by 1 base, with 6 bases left in between.

CDR3 region: CASSPWGIPSTDTQYF. CDR3 nucleotide sequence: TGCGCCAGCAGCCCCTGGGGTATCCCTAGCACAGATACGCAGTATTTT. The V and J genes are TRBV5-1 and TRBJ2-3; no definite D call. The germline gives CDR1 SGHRS, CDR2 YFSETQ. The CDR3 spans 16 residues. V lost 4 bases, J lost 0 bases, and 15 bases lay in between.

This clonotype was observed a handful of times. The V call is TRBV7-9, the J call TRBJ2-1, with 11 bases fitting TRBD1. V trimming: 6 bases; J trimming: 7 bases; junction bases outside the gene matches: 8. From germline, CDR1 is SEHNR and CDR2 FQNEAQ (reference sequence). The CDR3 covers 15 residues. The CDR3 reads CASSLRWDRGNEQFF. CDR3 coding DNA: TGTGCCAGCAGTCTGAGGTGGGACAGGGGGAATGAGCAGTTCTTC.

The sample holds a few counts of this clonotype. The V and J genes are TRBV11-2 and TRBJ2-7; 13 nucleotides align to TRBD2. Germline trimming cut 1 base from V and 2 bases from J; bases unmatched to any gene: 2. The germline gives CDR1 SGHAT, CDR2 FQNNGV. The CDR3 is 16 residues long. The CDR3 DNA is TGTGCCAGCAGCTTAGCGGGACTAGCGGGGACCTACGAGCAGTACGTC. It specifies CASSLAGLAGTYEQYV.

With regard to this clonotype: Compared with germline, one end of the junction differs, possibly owing to a read error. The V call is TRBV12-3 or TRBV12-4, the J call TRBJ1-2; D unclear. The CDR3 has 13 residues. CDR3 region: CATRTAPKYGYTF. DNA for the CDR3: TGTGCCACCCGGACGGCTCCTAAGTATGGCTACACCTTC.

This clonotype was seen more than once but under ten times. The chain recombines TRBV29-1 with TRBJ2-5; 9 nucleotides line up with TRBD1. J lost 1 base, V lost 5 bases, and 5 bases had no gene match. CDR1 and CDR2 (germline): SQVTM, ANQGSEA. This CDR3 has 14 amino acids. The CDR3 loop reads CSVYETGGQETQYF. The CDR3 DNA sequence: TGCAGCGTTTACGAGACAGGGGGCCAAGAGACCCAGTACTTC.

This sequence joins TRBV15 and TRBJ2-1; either TRBD1 or TRBD2 may supply D (6 bases each). The V and J ends lost 1 base and 9 bases respectively, with 7 bases between them. The CDR3 extends over 12 amino acids. Germline loops: CDR1 LNHNV, CDR2 YYDKDF (reference sequence). The CDR3 bases are TGTGCCACCAGCAGAGCGGGGGCTGAGCAGTTCTTC. Amino acids: CATSRAGAEQFF.

This clonotype showed up many times. The chain couples TRBV5-1 to TRBJ2-1; 10 bases fit TRBD2. This CDR3 region has 17 residues. CDR1 is SGHRS, CDR2 YFSETQ, per germline. Germline trimming cut 0 bases from V and 0 bases from J; bases unmatched to any gene: 3. The CDR3 DNA reads as TGCGCCAGCAGCTTGGCGGCTAGCGGGAGCTCCTACAATGAGCAGTTCTTC. Translated, it gives CASSLAASGSSYNEQFF.

This clonotype occurred many times. V is TRBV12-3 or TRBV12-4 and J is TRBJ2-2, with D possibly matching TRBD2 (6 bases). Trimming left V 5 bases short and J 5 bases short, with 12 bases between. This CDR3 comprises 14 residues. The CDR3 bases are TGTGCCAGCAGTCCGGGACGGGGGACCGGGGAGCTGTTTTTT. Protein product: CASSPGRGTGELFF.

The genes are TRBV6-1 and TRBJ2-3; D is possibly TRBD2 (5 bases). The V end lost 6 bases, the J end lost 2 bases, and 15 bases lay between the germline ends. This CDR3 contains 15 residues. Germline loops: CDR1 MNHNS, CDR2 SASEGT. The CDR3 is CASSSGLQITDTQYF. Written as DNA, the CDR3 is TGTGCCAGCAGCTCTGGACTCCAAATCACAGATACGCAGTATTTT.

The gene calls are TRBV6-1 and TRBJ2-3, with TRBD1 matching over 7 bases. With V trimmed by 6 bases and J by 2 bases, 14 bases remained unmatched. The CDR3 runs to 17 residues. Germline assignment: CDR1 MNHNS and CDR2 SASEGT. In DNA, the CDR3 is TGTGCCAGCAGACCCCCCCGGAGGACAGGCTACACAGATACGCAGTATTTT. It translates to CASRPPRRTGYTDTQYF.

Turning to this clonotype: A much larger clone is a single base away; this may be a read error. This chain uses TRBV28 with TRBJ2-2; D remains unclear. CDR3 length equals 13 residues. Looked up from germline, CDR1 is MDHEN and CDR2 is SYDVKM. Trimming pared 5 bases from V and 0 bases from J, leaving 4 bases between. The CDR3 region is CASSIPNTGELFF. The CDR3 bases are TGTGCCAGCAGTATTCCGAACACCGGGGAGCTGTTTTTT.

The genes are TRBV14 and TRBJ1-4; 10 bases are shared with TRBD1. Germline-derived CDR1 and CDR2 are SGHDN and FVKESK. Trimming removed 2 bases from V and 2 bases from J; junction bases left unmatched: 14. The CDR3 has 20 amino acids. The CDR3 reads CASSQTTPGQGIVTNEKLFF. The CDR3 DNA reads TGTGCCAGCAGCCAAACCACTCCGGGACAGGGGATTGTTACTAATGAAAAACTGTTTTTT.

This clonotype has only a few counts. The chain combines TRBV5-1 with TRBJ2-3; 14 bases are shared with TRBD2. J lost 4 bases, V lost 0 bases, and 7 bases had no gene match. The germline CDR1 and CDR2 sequences are SGHRS and YFSETQ. The length of the CDR3 is 18 residues. The CDR3 is CASSLGLAGGPVADTQYF. CDR3 in DNA: TGCGCCAGCAGCTTGGGACTAGCGGGAGGGCCGGTAGCAGATACGCAGTATTTT.

This clonotype has a handful of counts. The rearrangement links TRBV11-3 to TRBJ2-1; 8 bases agree with TRBD2. The J segment lost 7 bases and the V segment lost 5 bases, leaving 13 bases of the junction unmatched. Germline assignment: CDR1 SGHNT and CDR2 YENEEA. The CDR3 has 16 residues. CDR3 residues: CASSRRKIAGMNEQFF. The CDR3 bases are TGTGCCAGCAGCCGGCGGAAGATAGCGGGGATGAATGAGCAGTTCTTC.

This clonotype appeared a few times. This sequence joins TRBV12-3 or TRBV12-4 and TRBJ2-1, with D unresolved. The CDR3 totals 15 residues. V was pared by 6 bases and J by 0 bases, with 12 bases between. In DNA form, the CDR3 reads TGTGCCAGCAGGAAGGGAAGAGTCTCCTACAATGAGCAGTTCTTC. Translation: CASRKGRVSYNEQFF.

The CDR3 nucleotides read TGTGCCAGCAGCTCCATGCTAGCGGGAAGGGCAAATGAGCAGTTCTTC. Protein sequence: CASSSMLAGRANEQFF. The chain couples TRBV7-9 to TRBJ2-1; 9 bases fit TRBD2. Germline V gene data show CDR1 as SEHNR and CDR2 as FQNEAQ (reference sequence). J was trimmed by 7 bases and V by 4 bases; bases with no gene match: 11. The CDR3 totals 16 residues.

The DNA of the CDR3 is TGCAGTGCTGGTCTGGTCGGCTCACCCCTCCACTTT. Protein product: CSAGLVGSPLHF. The chain combines TRBV20-1 with TRBJ1-6; D uncertain. CDR1 is DFQATT, CDR2 SNEGSKA, per germline (reference sequence). Trimming took 5 bases from V and 10 from J, leaving 12 bases between them. The CDR3 sequence is 12 residues long.